The entry below describes one TCR beta chain. Antigen: not known. V was cut by 4 bases and J by 8 bases, with 13 bases left in between. Germline V gene data show CDR1 as SEHNR and CDR2 as FQNEAQ (reference sequence). The CDR3 extends over 13 amino acids. From RNA transcripts, TCR beta CDR3 regions were amplified. HTBI primers drove first-round RT-PCR of the TCR CDR3. TCRdb called the multiplex PCR reads again in MiXCR, with one record for every CDR3 protein. The sample shows a few hundred thousand distinct CDR3 sequences, 11% to 15% of them seen only once. These data are taken from a study of T cells in Graves' hyperthyroidism and ophthalmopathy. Looking at the study overall: Blood was drawn when the patient was first diagnosed and still untreated.

Study findings and constraints: For ophthalmopathy, model prediction preceded onset by a median roughly 6.5 months. Appearing also in blood were most of the thyroid clonotypes expanded above 0.001. Using 13 V-J features, a model discriminated ophthalmopathy from stable hyperthyroidism.

The receptor was isolated from a woman in her twenties or thirties with Graves' hyperthyroidism that later progressed to Graves' ophthalmopathy. Sequenced input: blood. J is TRBJ2-3 and V is TRBV7-9, with D maybe TRBD2 (5 bases). CDR3 in amino acids: CASSSLTAGTQYF. The CDR3 nucleotides read TGTGCCAGCAGCTCCCTCACGGCGGGTACGCAGTATTTT.